A selection of T cell receptor beta chains follows, all from one sample in a study of beta chain features in type 1 diabetes. TCRdb keeps only in-frame clones here, not all; method: immunoSEQ multiplex PCR. The sample lists 150,000 to 180,000 clones; approximately 8.1% were seen once. Sequenced sample: central memory CD4+ T cells from blood. All receptors derive from a man between 18 and 35 years old in good health. Each CDR3 is given with its conserved first and last residue. Each record gives: D gene, clone size, J gene, V gene, CDR3 DNA, CDR3 protein. A D gene is named only where the DNA matches it firmly. Where a row states a size, it is once, few, many or the class of an expanded clone; other rows omit it.

>TRBD1|many|TRBJ2-5|TRBV6-1
TGTGCCAGCGGCGACAGGGGCCTCCGGGAGACCCAGTACTTC
CASGDRGLRETQYF
>NA|many|TRBJ1-5|TRBV9
TGTGCCAGCAGCCTTCAAGCAGGGCCCAATCAGCCCCAGCATTTT
CASSLQAGPNQPQHF
>NA|NA|TRBJ1-2|TRBV30
TGTGCCTGGAGTGTACTTCGGGGTATCGATGGCTACACCTTC
CAWSVLRGIDGYTF
>TRBD1|NA|TRBJ2-3|TRBV15
TGTGCCACCAGCAGTCAACCTGTCGCACAGGGGGCGCAGTATTTT
CATSSQPVAQGAQYF
>NA|NA|TRBJ1-4|TRBV4-3
TGCGCCAGCAGCCAAGGGAGAAGTCGATGGAATGAAAAACTGTTTTTT
CASSQGRSRWNEKLFF
>NA|few|TRBJ1-6|TRBV19
TGTGCCACCGCCGATGTAGGGGCAGGGTCACCCCTCCACTTT
CATADVGAGSPLHF
>NA|many|TRBJ2-2|TRBV9
TGTGCCAGCAGCGTTCGAGCTAGTACCGGGGAGCTGTTTTTT
CASSVRASTGELFF
>NA|NA|TRBJ2-2|TRBV30
TGTGCCTGGAGTCCCAGGGGATTGGTCGGGGAGCTGTTTTTT
CAWSPRGLVGELFF
>NA|many|TRBJ2-7|TRBV6-5
TGTGCCAGCAGTTACGGCGGCAGTCGCTACGAGCAGTACTTC
CASSYGGSRYEQYF
>TRBD1|many|TRBJ1-1|TRBV9
TGTGCCAGCAGCGTAGGAGGGGACAGTGCGGTTTCAGAAGCTTTCTTT
CASSVGGDSAVSEAFF
>TRBD1|NA|TRBJ1-4|TRBV28
TGTGCCAGCAGTTCGACAGGGGAAGACGAAAAACTGTTTTTT
CASSSTGEDEKLFF